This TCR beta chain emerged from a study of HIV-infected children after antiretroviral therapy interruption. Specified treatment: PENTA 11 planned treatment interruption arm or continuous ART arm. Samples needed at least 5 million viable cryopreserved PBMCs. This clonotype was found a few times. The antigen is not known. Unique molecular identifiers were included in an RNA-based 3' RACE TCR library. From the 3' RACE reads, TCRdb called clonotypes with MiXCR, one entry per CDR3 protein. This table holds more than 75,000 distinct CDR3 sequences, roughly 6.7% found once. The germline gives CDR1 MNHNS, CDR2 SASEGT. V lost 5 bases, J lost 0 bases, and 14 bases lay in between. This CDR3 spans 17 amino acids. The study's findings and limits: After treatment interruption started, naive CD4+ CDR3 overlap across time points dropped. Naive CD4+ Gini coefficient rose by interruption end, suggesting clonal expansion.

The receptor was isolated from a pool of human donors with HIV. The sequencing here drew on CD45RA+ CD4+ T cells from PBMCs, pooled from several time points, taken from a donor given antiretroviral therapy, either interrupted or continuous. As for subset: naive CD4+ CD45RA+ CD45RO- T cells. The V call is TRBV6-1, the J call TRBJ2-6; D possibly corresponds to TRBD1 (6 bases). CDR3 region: CASSTGLLSSGANVLTF. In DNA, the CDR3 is TGTGCCAGCAGTACAGGGCTCCTGAGCTCTGGGGCCAACGTCCTGACTTTC.